This TCR beta chain was captured by sequencing in a study of radiation and T cells in renal cell carcinoma. Noted time point: blood 4 weeks post-SBRT, at nephrectomy. As for treatment: 15 Gy SBRT to primary tumor, nephrectomy 4 weeks later. Serial blood draws occurred at baseline and 2 and 4 weeks post-SBRT. The tumor was a clear cell renal cell carcinoma. As concerns this clone: The antigen is not known.

CDR3 length: 15 amino acids. Germline V CDR1 and CDR2: SGHNT, YYREEE (reference sequence). V lost 4 bases, J lost 0 bases, and 6 bases stayed unmatched. Overall study results and limits: No pretreatment tumor biopsies were available for baseline clonotypes. Top tumor clonotypes rose in blood 2 weeks post-radiation, then contracted.

TCRdb keeps only in-frame clones here, not all; method: immunoSEQ multiplex PCR. The sample has 60,000 to 95,000 clones; approximately 87% are singletons. Here the sequenced sample was blood, taken from a patient whose treatment included radiotherapy and nephrectomy. The source is a woman aged 55-75 years with renal cell carcinoma. The V and J genes are TRBV5-4 and TRBJ1-2; 7 bases fit TRBD1. DNA for the CDR3: TGTGCCAGCAGCCCCACAGGGGAACCTAACTATGGCTACACCTTC. It codes for CASSPTGEPNYGYTF.